This is a list of T cell receptor beta chains from one sample in a study of cytomegalovirus exposure and HLA in healthy donors. Produced via immunoSEQ multiplex PCR; TCRdb's table is partial and in-frame only. The repertoire holds under 100,000 clones, with approximately 81% as singletons. Specimen: PBMCs. Receptor source: a woman aged 18-29 years in good health and CMV-seropositive. The CDR3 runs from the conserved cysteine through the conserved F or W. A D gene is named only where the DNA matches it firmly. Clone size, where shown, is once, few, many, or a class for clones that have expanded.

abundance,v_gene,d_gene,j_gene,CDR3nt,CDR3aa
.,TRBV19,TRBD2,TRBJ2-7,TGTGCCAGTAGTTTACTAGCGGGGGAGGAGCAGTACTTC,CASSLLAGEEQYF
.,TRBV27,TRBD1,TRBJ2-2,TGTGCCAGCAGTTTATATGGACAGGGGACCGGGGAGCTGTTTTTT,CASSLYGQGTGELFF
.,TRBV10-2,.,TRBJ2-5,TGCGCCAGCACGAGGCGGGGCCCCGAAGAGACCCAGTACTTC,CASTRRGPEETQYF
.,TRBV30,.,TRBJ2-5,TGTGCCTGGAGTCTTCAAGAGACCCAGTACTTC,CAWSLQETQYF
.,TRBV2,TRBD2,TRBJ2-7,TGTGCCAGCAAGGCTAGCGGGGGGGCGTACGAGCAGTACTTC,CASKASGGAYEQYF
.,TRBV4-3,.,TRBJ2-1,TGCGCCAGCAGCCAAGTTGGCTTGAATGAGCAGTTCTTC,CASSQVGLNEQFF
.,TRBV11-2,TRBD1,TRBJ1-6,TGTGCCAGCAGCTTACAGACAGGGGGTAGCTCCTATAATTCACCCCTCCACTTT,CASSLQTGGSSYNSPLHF
once,TRBV6-1,.,TRBJ1-4,TGTGCCAGCAGTGAAGACCACAGGGCCCTCGCTAATGAAAAACTGTTTTTT,CASSEDHRALANEKLFF
few,TRBV25-1,.,TRBJ1-1,TGTGCCAGCACTAGGAGCCGTGAGGCTTTCTTT,CASTRSREAFF
once,TRBV5-1,TRBD2,TRBJ2-1,TGCGCCAGCAGCCCCTTAGCGGGGGTTAATCTTAATGAGCAGTTCTTC,CASSPLAGVNLNEQFF
.,TRBV27,TRBD2,TRBJ2-1,TGTGCCAGCAGTTTAGGGCCCCGGGGCGGGGGGATTTACAATGAGCAGTTCTTC,CASSLGPRGGGIYNEQFF
.,TRBV25-1,.,TRBJ2-7,TGTGCCAGCAGTGAAGGAGCATCGGTTCGTTCCCATGTCGAGCAGTACTTC,CASSEGASVRSHVEQYF
few,TRBV4-1,.,TRBJ2-1,TGCGCCAGCAGCCAAGAGCCCGGTCGGGGTACTCGCAATGAGCAGTTCTTC,CASSQEPGRGTRNEQFF
.,TRBV6-1,TRBD2,TRBJ2-3,TGTGCCAGCAACCCCGGACTAGATAGCACAGATACGCAGTATTTT,CASNPGLDSTDTQYF
few,TRBV28,TRBD1,TRBJ1-2,TGTGCCAGCAGTCCTACAGGGGTAAGGGACTATGGCTACACCTTC,CASSPTGVRDYGYTF
.,TRBV12-5,.,TRBJ1-4,TGTGCTAGTGGTTTGGTAGGAGGACGGAATGAAAAACTGTTTTTT,CASGLVGGRNEKLFF
.,TRBV15,TRBD1,TRBJ2-1,TGTGCCACCAGCAGAGATATAGGGACAGGGGGCTTTGAGCAGTTCTTC,CATSRDIGTGGFEQFF
.,TRBV5-1,.,TRBJ2-7,TGCGCCAGCAGCTTGCCGACAAATTCCCCCTACGAGCAGTACTTC,CASSLPTNSPYEQYF
.,TRBV4-3,.,TRBJ1-6,TGCGCCAGCAGCCCCGGCGGGGGTTCACCCCTCCACTTT,CASSPGGGSPLHF
.,TRBV6-5,.,TRBJ2-5,TGTGCCAGCAGTTCCCGGACAGCCTCTCAAGAGACCCAGTACTTC,CASSSRTASQETQYF
.,TRBV18,TRBD1,TRBJ1-4,TGTGCCAGCTCACCACAGGGACAGACTAATAATGAAAAACTGTTTTTT,CASSPQGQTNNEKLFF
.,TRBV5-1,.,TRBJ2-7,TGCGCCAGCAGCTTTACAGGATCCCATGGCGAGCAGTACTTC,CASSFTGSHGEQYF
many,TRBV5-6,.,TRBJ1-5,TGTGCCAGCAGCTTTGGGAACAGGCCCAATCAGCCCCAGCATTTT,CASSFGNRPNQPQHF
.,TRBV6-1,TRBD1,TRBJ2-3,TGTGCCAGCAGTCGGGACAGGGGGACAGATACGCAGTATTTT,CASSRDRGTDTQYF
.,TRBV19,TRBD2,TRBJ2-3,TGTGCCAGTAGTATGGGGCTAGCGGGGGAGATTGGAGATACGCAGTATTTT,CASSMGLAGEIGDTQYF
.,TRBV30,.,TRBJ1-4,TGTGCCTGGAGTGGTATATGCGGGGGATGTGAAAAACTGTTTTTT,CAWSGICGGCEKLFF
.,TRBV28,.,TRBJ1-2,TGTGCCAGCACAGACATAGGCTATGGCTACACCTTC,CASTDIGYGYTF
.,TRBV5-1,TRBD1,TRBJ2-3,TGCGCCAGCAGCTTAACCGGACAGGGGGCAGATACGCAGTATTTT,CASSLTGQGADTQYF
.,TRBV5-1,TRBD1,TRBJ1-5,TGCGCCAGCAGCTGGACAGGGGGCGAGGGTCAGCCCCAGCATTTT,CASSWTGGEGQPQHF
.,TRBV30,.,TRBJ1-3,TGTGCCTGGAGTGGGGCTGTTGGAAACACCATATATTTT,CAWSGAVGNTIYF
.,TRBV19,TRBD2,TRBJ2-7,TGTGCCAGTAGTATAGACGCTAGCGGAAGCTCCTACGAGCAGTACTTC,CASSIDASGSSYEQYF
.,TRBV7-2,.,TRBJ2-7,TGTGCCAGCAGCTTAGTAGGGCCCGGCAGGGGAGTCTCCTACGAGCAGTACTTC,CASSLVGPGRGVSYEQYF
.,TRBV5-4,TRBD1,TRBJ1-1,TGTGCCAGCAGCTTGGGACAGGGCGCGGAGGCTTTCTTT,CASSLGQGAEAFF
.,TRBV6-5,TRBD1,TRBJ2-3,TGTGCCAGCAGTTTTAGGGGGCCTAGCACAGATACGCAGTATTTT,CASSFRGPSTDTQYF
.,TRBV5-6,.,TRBJ1-2,TGTGCCAGCAGCGCCTCGACACGCTATGGCTACACCTTC,CASSASTRYGYTF
.,TRBV28,.,TRBJ2-7,TGTGCCAGCAGGGGCAGGACATTTTTCTCCTACGAGCAGTACTTC,CASRGRTFFSYEQYF